This T cell receptor (beta chain) was identified in a study of response to subunit inactivated influenza vaccine. TCRdb recomputed calls from the RT-PCR reads with MiXCR, one row per CDR3 protein. The data hold 450,000 to 500,000 distinct CDR3 sequences, with approximately 11% observed a single time. Per the germline V gene, CDR1 is SGHAT and CDR2 is FQDESV (reference sequence). This CDR3 region has 21 residues. V trimming: 5 bases; J trimming: 0 bases; junction bases outside the gene matches: 19. Study-level results: Authors suggested few new T cells are recruited by each seasonal influenza vaccination.

On this clonotype: Its antigen remains unidentified.

The sequences come from PBMCs from blood, collected about 6 weeks after vaccination. This TCR was sampled from a middle-aged man who received an inactivated influenza vaccine. The rearrangement joins TRBV11-1 to TRBJ2-2; 9 bases match TRBD1. Here the CDR3 reads CASSPDRGRRAEIANTGELFF. The CDR3 nucleotides are TGTGCCAGCAGCCCGGACAGGGGACGACGAGCGGAGATAGCGAACACCGGGGAGCTGTTTTTT.